The entry below describes one TCR beta chain. The data stem from a study of blood T cell repertoires in COVID-19. Sequencing was performed with immunoSEQ multiplex PCR; in TCRdb, only in-frame clones are kept and a portion is missing. The repertoire holds hundreds of thousands of clones, with 85% to 90% as singletons. The CDR3 is 15 amino acids. With 5 bases clipped from V and 4 bases from J, the junction kept 7 bases outside the gene matches. Germline V lookup: CDR1 SGHTA, CDR2 FQGNSA. Sequenced: PBMCs or T cells enriched from blood (not recorded which). The rearrangement links TRBV7-2 to TRBJ2-3; 9 nucleotides align to TRBD2. The receptor's source is a man aged 30 to 45 who had recovered from COVID-19. CDR3 nucleotides: TGTGCCAGCAGCCGCCCTAGCGGGAATGCAGATACGCAGTATTTT. This encodes CASSRPSGNADTQYF.